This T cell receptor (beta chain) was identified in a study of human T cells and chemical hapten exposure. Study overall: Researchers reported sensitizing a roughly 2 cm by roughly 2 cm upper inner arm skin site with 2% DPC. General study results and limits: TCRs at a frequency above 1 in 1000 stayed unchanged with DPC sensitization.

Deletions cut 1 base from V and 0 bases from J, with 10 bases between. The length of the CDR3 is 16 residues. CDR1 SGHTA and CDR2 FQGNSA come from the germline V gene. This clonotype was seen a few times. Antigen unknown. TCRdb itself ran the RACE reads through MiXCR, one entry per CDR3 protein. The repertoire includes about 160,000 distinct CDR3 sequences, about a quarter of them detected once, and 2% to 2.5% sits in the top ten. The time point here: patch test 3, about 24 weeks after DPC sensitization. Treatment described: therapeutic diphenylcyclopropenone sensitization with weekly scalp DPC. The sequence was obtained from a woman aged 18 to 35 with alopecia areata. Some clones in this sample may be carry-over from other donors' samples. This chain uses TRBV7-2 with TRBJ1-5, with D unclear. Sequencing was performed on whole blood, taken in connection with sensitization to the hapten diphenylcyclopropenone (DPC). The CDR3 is CASSLGPAYSNQPQHF. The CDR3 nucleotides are TGTGCCAGCAGCTTAGGGCCAGCTTATAGCAATCAGCCCCAGCATTTT.